A selection of T cell receptor beta chains follows, all from one sample in a study of shared clonotypes between healthy human individuals. Libraries were prepared by immunoSEQ multiplex PCR; TCRdb keeps only in-frame clonotypes and omits some of them. In the table there are around 1.4 million clones, 98% of which are singletons. Sample: naive CD4+ T cells sorted from blood. The receptors come from a man aged 30 to 39 in good health. CDR3s include the opening cysteine and the closing phenylalanine or tryptophan. The size field is filled for only some rows; it gives once, few, many or a size class.

clone_size j_call v_call cdr3_aa
- TRBJ2-7 TRBV15 CATSSSTSGAEQYF
- TRBJ1-2 TRBV18 CASSPTAEPNYGYTF
- TRBJ1-4 TRBV7-9 CASSPRIPTTNEKLFF
- TRBJ1-1 TRBV4-1 CASSQAGAREDTEAFF
- TRBJ2-7 TRBV19 CASSIPGLTLEQYF
- TRBJ2-7 TRBV7-2 CASSLEGPGSYEQYF
- TRBJ1-2 TRBV30 CAWSVLAGPGSGYTF
- TRBJ2-7 TRBV5-6 CASSLVGGEQYF
- TRBJ2-1 TRBV2 CASSEARTSGSQMAGNEQFF
once TRBJ2-7 TRBV5-1 CASSSGLAVIYEQYF
- TRBJ2-1 TRBV5-3 CARVGENSLFYNEQFF
- TRBJ2-1 TRBV5-1 CASSLAGVNEQFF
- TRBJ2-7 TRBV5-1 CASSFRQGAYEQYF
- TRBJ2-7 TRBV7-8 CASSLTVIFYEQYF